This is a list of T cell receptor beta chains from one sample in a study of blood T cell repertoires in COVID-19. Here immunoSEQ multiplex PCR was the method, and the copy in TCRdb shows in-frame clones only, minus some. The repertoire holds about 210,000 clones, with about 85% as singletons. Sequenced input: peripheral blood. The receptors were gathered from a man in his forties with acute or convalescent COVID-19. Both conserved end residues are part of each CDR3. The order of the fields is clone size, V gene, CDR3 protein. Not all rows give a size; the values are once, few, many and, for expanded clones, a class.

abundance: -
v_gene: TRBV7-9
CDR3aa: CASSPWTGASSYEQYF

abundance: -
v_gene: TRBV12-3/TRBV12-4
CDR3aa: CASSEGQQETQYF

abundance: -
v_gene: TRBV6-4
CDR3aa: CASSERREWNSPLHF

abundance: -
v_gene: TRBV5-5
CDR3aa: CASSFRQGDYEQYF

abundance: -
v_gene: TRBV5-1
CDR3aa: CASSRIDSLYTGELFF

abundance: -
v_gene: TRBV11-2
CDR3aa: CASSIGTSGAAETQYF

abundance: -
v_gene: TRBV7-6
CDR3aa: CASSLAGTGGSGELFF

abundance: few
v_gene: TRBV9
CDR3aa: CASSARTGTNEQFF

abundance: -
v_gene: TRBV18
CDR3aa: CASSRNSRGSVQPQHF

abundance: -
v_gene: TRBV5-5
CDR3aa: CASSSSSSSSSYEQYF

abundance: -
v_gene: TRBV24-1
CDR3aa: CATSDPTIYEQYF

abundance: -
v_gene: TRBV11-2
CDR3aa: CASSGQGDSYEQYF

abundance: -
v_gene: TRBV28
CDR3aa: CASSSPVTGGTEAFF

abundance: -
v_gene: TRBV6-6
CDR3aa: CASSSTGHQNTGELFF

abundance: -
v_gene: TRBV30
CDR3aa: CAWGSWGVTGNTIYF

abundance: -
v_gene: TRBV6-2/TRBV6-3
CDR3aa: CASSSPGHRGYTF

abundance: -
v_gene: TRBV7-9
CDR3aa: CASSLVGQGNEQFF

abundance: -
v_gene: TRBV2
CDR3aa: CASSPFQPGRGETQYF

abundance: few
v_gene: TRBV5-4
CDR3aa: CASRMGLAGDTGELFF

abundance: -
v_gene: TRBV11-2
CDR3aa: CASTPGRTDTQYF

abundance: -
v_gene: TRBV3-1/TRBV3-2
CDR3aa: CASSQGLAGLSTDTQYF

abundance: -
v_gene: TRBV5-4
CDR3aa: CASSDTGVQETQYF

abundance: -
v_gene: TRBV7-9
CDR3aa: CASTLTRTGAKYGYTF

abundance: -
v_gene: TRBV18
CDR3aa: CASSPQGTGGNEQFF

abundance: once
v_gene: TRBV19
CDR3aa: CATSTRDRVAEQYF

abundance: once
v_gene: TRBV24-1
CDR3aa: CATSVPRTSGYNEQFF

abundance: -
v_gene: TRBV2
CDR3aa: CASPPDREGYTQYF

abundance: -
v_gene: TRBV5-4
CDR3aa: CASSSGGGNQPQHF

abundance: -
v_gene: TRBV29-1
CDR3aa: CSVGRSLNTEAFF

abundance: -
v_gene: TRBV30
CDR3aa: CAWSEGTGGYQPQHF

abundance: -
v_gene: TRBV19
CDR3aa: CASRVTGEGQPQHF

abundance: -
v_gene: TRBV5-1
CDR3aa: CASSLGEADSSYEQYF

abundance: -
v_gene: TRBV5-1
CDR3aa: CASSGGTNYEQYF

abundance: few
v_gene: TRBV29-1
CDR3aa: CSVDSLGSPVVGSRRDTQYF

abundance: -
v_gene: TRBV27
CDR3aa: CASSLSGGYEQYF

abundance: -
v_gene: TRBV12-3/TRBV12-4
CDR3aa: CASSLPTGTGYTF

abundance: few
v_gene: TRBV4-3
CDR3aa: CASSQDLVLAGEAGELFF

abundance: -
v_gene: TRBV11-2
CDR3aa: CASSLSPGQGRVNEQFF

abundance: -
v_gene: TRBV9
CDR3aa: CASSVAEGLAVHEQYF

abundance: -
v_gene: TRBV10-3
CDR3aa: CAPQEGLGETQYF

abundance: -
v_gene: TRBV5-5
CDR3aa: CASSLGVARTDTQYF

abundance: -
v_gene: TRBV19
CDR3aa: CASSISGDRDHEQYF

abundance: -
v_gene: TRBV5-1
CDR3aa: CASSSTSGGPYSYNEQFF

abundance: -
v_gene: TRBV18
CDR3aa: CASSPSGGREPQHF

abundance: -
v_gene: TRBV27
CDR3aa: CASSLLDGTDTQYF

abundance: -
v_gene: TRBV27
CDR3aa: CASSAFGSLGIYEQYF

abundance: few
v_gene: TRBV7-2
CDR3aa: CASSLVGGREKLFF

abundance: -
v_gene: TRBV10-2
CDR3aa: CASSEGSEQFF